This T cell receptor beta chain was recovered during a study of CD8 T cells in ankylosing spondylitis. Study-wide results and limits: With a CD8+ phenotype, disease-linked clones were relatively rare in peripheral blood. A TCR beta motif of eight or nine highly homologous variants seemed to mark ankylosing spondylitis blood.

Quantitative molecular-barcoded 5'-RACE generated the TCR beta libraries. TCRdb re-called the 5' RACE reads with MiXCR, one entry per CDR3 protein. The sample has about 700,000 distinct CDR3 sequences; 15% to 20% are singletons. A word on this clonotype: Antigen unknown.

V lost 6 bases, J lost 7 bases, and 14 bases lay in between. This CDR3 is 13 amino acids long. The source material was blood, either unsorted or a sorted T cell fraction (not recorded which). This chain uses TRBV12-3 or TRBV12-4 with TRBJ2-3, with D perhaps TRBD1 (5 bases). This TCR derives from a male donor with ankylosing spondylitis. This chain's CDR3 is CASSRVAVNTQYF. The DNA for the CDR3 is TGTGCCAGCAGCAGGGTGGCGGTGAATACGCAGTATTTT.